A selection of T cell receptor beta chains follows, all from one sample in a study of control samples from healthy donors and cancer patients. Sequencing was performed with immunoSEQ multiplex PCR; in TCRdb, only in-frame clones are kept and a portion is missing. The sample gives some 150,000 clones, under 96% of which show up once; about 0.94% is in the top ten. Specimen: blood. Source of these receptors: a woman in her twenties or thirties in good health. The CDR3 runs from the conserved cysteine through the conserved F or W. Fields, in order: V gene, CDR3 length, D gene, clone size, J gene, CDR3 DNA, CDR3 protein. The D gene is left open where the match is weak. Clone size is not always given. Where it is, it says once, few, many or a class for expanded clones.

v_gene: TRBV29-1; len: 12; d_gene: .; abundance: .; j_gene: TRBJ1-2; CDR3nt: TGCAGCTTCTACAGCTTGAACTATGGCTACACCTTC; CDR3aa: CSFYSLNYGYTF
v_gene: TRBV2; len: 15; d_gene: .; abundance: once; j_gene: TRBJ1-1; CDR3nt: TGTGCCAGCAGTGAAGTGGTGGGCCTGAACACTGAAGCTTTCTTT; CDR3aa: CASSEVVGLNTEAFF
v_gene: TRBV5-1; len: 13; d_gene: .; abundance: .; j_gene: TRBJ2-1; CDR3nt: TGCGCCAGCAGCTTGGCAGGGAACCATGAGCAGTTCTTC; CDR3aa: CASSLAGNHEQFF
v_gene: TRBV10-3; len: 11; d_gene: .; abundance: .; j_gene: TRBJ2-2; CDR3nt: TGTGCCACCCGAGGGACCGGGGAGCTGTTTTTT; CDR3aa: CATRGTGELFF
v_gene: TRBV28; len: 16; d_gene: TRBD1; abundance: .; j_gene: TRBJ2-2; CDR3nt: TGTGCCAGCAGTTTGCCTTATACAGGGGGAACCGGGGAGCTGTTTTTT; CDR3aa: CASSLPYTGGTGELFF
v_gene: TRBV19; len: 14; d_gene: .; abundance: .; j_gene: TRBJ2-5; CDR3nt: TGTGCCAGTAGTCCACGGTGGGGGGTTGAGACCCAGTACTTC; CDR3aa: CASSPRWGVETQYF
v_gene: TRBV9; len: 15; d_gene: .; abundance: .; j_gene: TRBJ1-4; CDR3nt: TGTGCCAGCAGCGTAGAGGGGGGGACTAATGAAAAACTGTTTTTT; CDR3aa: CASSVEGGTNEKLFF
v_gene: TRBV15; len: 14; d_gene: .; abundance: .; j_gene: TRBJ1-5; CDR3nt: TGTGCCACCAGCAGAGATCCCCAGTTTCAGCCCCAGCATTTT; CDR3aa: CATSRDPQFQPQHF
v_gene: TRBV7-6; len: 16; d_gene: TRBD2; abundance: .; j_gene: TRBJ2-3; CDR3nt: TGTGCCAGCAGCTTGATAGCGGGAGTATTCACAGATACGCAGTATTTT; CDR3aa: CASSLIAGVFTDTQYF
v_gene: TRBV30; len: 13; d_gene: .; abundance: .; j_gene: TRBJ1-1; CDR3nt: TGTGCCTGGAGTTCGGGAATGAACACTGAAGCTTTCTTT; CDR3aa: CAWSSGMNTEAFF